The 2 T cell receptor beta chains reported below all come from one sample, sequenced in a study of T-cell reconstitution after alpha-beta-depleted transplantation in children. As it was prepared, the TCRbeta library received unique molecular identifiers. TCRdb re-analysed the PCR reads in MiXCR, keeping a single row per CDR3 protein. The sample shows fewer than 250,000 distinct CDR3 sequences, 7.5% to 9.5% of them seen only once. Sequencing used PBMCs, mostly from graft donor cells, obtained 180 days after TCRalphabeta/CD19-depleted stem cell transplant. These receptors were collected from a male patient under 18 who had a stem cell transplant for acute lymphoblastic leukemia, so the T cells may come from the graft donor.

This clonotype was found many times. The chain couples TRBV2 to TRBJ2-7; 7 bases fit TRBD1. The CDR3 has 12 amino acids. Trimming at V came to 9 bases and at J to 0 bases, leaving 2 bases not matched to a gene. Germline V gene data show CDR1 as SNHLY and CDR2 as FYNNEI. The CDR3 DNA follows: TGTGCCAGTCGACAGGGCTCCTACGAGCAGTACTTC. It encodes CASRQGSYEQYF.

The table lists this clonotype with many counts. The chain couples TRBV4-3 to TRBJ2-3; no reliable D call. Trimming cost V 0 bases and J 5 bases, with 9 bases left between them. In germline, CDR1 is LGHNA, CDR2 YSLEER. The CDR3 runs 14 residues. The DNA for the CDR3 is TGCGCCAGCAGCCAAGACGGGCTAATAGATACGCAGTATTTT. Translated, it gives CASSQDGLIDTQYF.